One sample yielded the 28 T cell receptor beta chains listed below, sequenced in a study of Ad26.COV2.S vaccination and SARS-CoV-2 variants. Treatment described: over 15 received Ad26.COV2.S at low or high dose, single or two shots; roughly 5 received placebo; per-sample allocation not given. The study sampled participants on day 63 after the first vaccine or placebo injection. Sequencing used immunoSEQ multiplex PCR; TCRdb keeps in-frame clones, though not all of them. The sample lists a few hundred thousand clones; about 92% were seen once. Sequencing used peripheral blood, obtained in a trial of Ad26.COV2.S vaccine versus placebo. These receptors came from a person aged 18-60 years who received the Ad26.COV2.S COVID-19 vaccine or a placebo.

The V and J genes are TRBV28 and TRBJ2-5, with TRBD2 identical over 9 bases. Germline-derived CDR1 and CDR2 are MDHEN and SYDVKM. The ends lost 10 bases at V and 5 bases at J; junction bases unmatched: 5. The CDR3 spans 12 residues. The CDR3 protein is CATASGRETQYF. The CDR3 nucleotides are TGTGCCACTGCGAGCGGGAGGGAGACCCAGTACTTC.

The DNA of the CDR3 is TGTGCCAGCAGCACAACAGGTTACCAAGAGACCCAGTACTTC. Its translation is CASSTTGYQETQYF. The chain couples TRBV7-9 to TRBJ2-5; tentative D call: TRBD1 (5 bases). This CDR3 region has 14 residues. V was shortened by 5 bases and J by 0 bases, with 10 bases between the two germline ends. Germline V CDR1 and CDR2: SEHNR, FQNEAQ (reference sequence).

The V call is TRBV18, the J call TRBJ2-1; a possible D gene is TRBD1 (6 bases). The V end lost 2 bases, the J end lost 1 base, and 9 bases lay between the germline ends. This CDR3 region has 15 residues. The germline CDR1 and CDR2 sequences are KGHSH and LQKENI. CDR3 amino acids: CASSPTTGSYNEQFF. CDR3 DNA sequence: TGTGCCAGCTCACCAACTACAGGGTCCTACAATGAGCAGTTCTTC.

The chain couples TRBV7-2 to TRBJ1-2, with 9 bases lining up with TRBD1. CDR3 length: 15 residues. The germline CDR1 and CDR2 sequences are SGHTA and FQGNSA. The V gene end was trimmed by 5 bases and the J gene end by 5 bases; junction bases not matched to a gene: 9. CDR3 coding DNA: TGTGCCAGCAGCGCCACAGGGGGCGCTGGGTATGGCTACACCTTC. It translates to CASSATGGAGYGYTF.

The chain recombines TRBV9 with TRBJ2-3; a possible D gene is TRBD1 (5 bases). Germline CDR1 SGDLS, CDR2 YYNGEE. Trimming removed 0 bases at V and 4 bases at J, with 18 bases between. There are 17 residues in the CDR3. CDR3 DNA sequence: TGTGCCAGCAGCGTAGCTAATCGGACAACCTGGTCAGATACGCAGTATTTT. The encoded protein is CASSVANRTTWSDTQYF. Supplemented by reference TRBV9 and TRBJ2-3, the full variable domain reads DSGVTQTPKHLITATGQRVTLRCSPRSGDLSVYWYQQSLDQGLQFLIQYYNGEERAKGNILERFSAQQFPDLHSELNLSSLELGDSALYFCASSVANRTTWSDTQYFGPGTRLTVL.

The chain combines TRBV28 with TRBJ2-1; D might be TRBD1 (6 bases). Germline assignment: CDR1 MDHEN and CDR2 SYDVKM. The CDR3 spans 14 residues. The V and J ends lost 2 bases and 5 bases respectively, with 10 bases between them. CDR3 coding DNA: TGTGCCAGCAGTTTAAGTGACAGGAACAATGAGCAGTTCTTC. It yields the protein CASSLSDRNNEQFF.

The rearrangement joins TRBV27 to TRBJ2-5, with TRBD1 matching 7 bases. CDR1 MNHEY and CDR2 SMNVEV come from the germline V gene (reference sequence). V shed 5 bases and J 2 bases; nucleotides not matched to a gene: 2. This CDR3 is built from 13 residues. This chain's CDR3 is CASSRDRQETQYF. CDR3 sequence (DNA): TGTGCCAGCAGTCGGGACAGACAAGAGACCCAGTACTTC.

The chain combines TRBV28 with TRBJ1-2; the D gene is possibly TRBD1 (6 bases). Germline V CDR1 and CDR2: MDHEN, SYDVKM. Deletions cut 6 bases from V and 4 bases from J, with 15 bases between. CDR3 length equals 14 residues. In nucleotides, the CDR3 is TGTGCCAGCAGGAGGGGGGGATCAAGCTATGGCTACACCTTC. Its protein product is CASRRGGSSYGYTF.

This clone was counted a few times. V is TRBV5-4 and J is TRBJ1-5, with 9 bases matching TRBD1. Germline V gives CDR1 SGHNT, CDR2 YYREEE (reference sequence). The CDR3 covers 15 residues. The V gene end was trimmed by 4 bases and the J gene end by 5 bases; junction bases not matched to a gene: 7. Here the CDR3 DNA reads TGTGCCAGCAGCCCAGGACAGGGGTATGATCAGCCCCAGCATTTT. It yields the protein CASSPGQGYDQPQHF.

The chain links TRBV19 to TRBJ2-6, with D possibly called TRBD1 or TRBD2 (6 bases each). V was clipped by 5 bases and J by 4 bases, with 15 bases between them. This CDR3 spans 16 amino acids. Looked up from germline, CDR1 is LNHDA and CDR2 is SQIVND (reference sequence). The CDR3 coding sequence is TGTGCCAGTAGTCCCCCTGGGGGGCTAGGGGCCAACGTCCTGACTTTC. Amino acids: CASSPPGGLGANVLTF.

The chain is built from TRBV7-2 and TRBJ1-2, with 9 positions matching TRBD1. V shed 4 bases, J shed 2 bases, and the junction held 2 bases outside the gene matches. Germline CDR1 SGHTA, CDR2 FQGNSA. CDR3 length: 14 amino acids. This chain's CDR3 is CASSYGQGNYGYTF. In DNA, the CDR3 is TGTGCCAGCAGCTACGGACAGGGGAACTATGGCTACACCTTC.

V and J are TRBV30 and TRBJ2-7, with D perhaps TRBD1 or TRBD2 (6 bases each). Trimming pared 0 bases from V and 6 bases from J, leaving 9 bases between. Germline V lookup: CDR1 GTSNPN, CDR2 SVGIG (reference sequence). The CDR3 has 12 amino acids. The CDR3 region is CAWSVGGLEQYF. As DNA, the CDR3 is TGTGCCTGGAGTGTAGGGGGACTCGAGCAGTACTTC.

This clone is medium-sized by share. The J gene is TRBJ2-7, the V gene TRBV7-8; D is uncertain. Trimming pared 4 bases from V and 2 bases from J, leaving 12 bases between. Germline V gene data show CDR1 as SGHVS and CDR2 as FQNEAQ. The CDR3 totals 14 residues. Here the CDR3 reads CASSCRIQTYEQYF. The CDR3 DNA sequence: TGTGCCAGCAGCTGTCGGATTCAAACCTACGAGCAGTACTTC.

This sequence joins TRBV2 and TRBJ2-1; D call uncertain. Germline CDR1 is SNHLY and CDR2 is FYNNEI. V shed 5 bases and J shed 8 bases, with 10 bases lying between them. The CDR3 extends over 12 amino acids. The CDR3 protein is CASSRSSDEQFF. CDR3 DNA sequence: TGTGCCAGCAGTAGATCAAGCGATGAGCAGTTCTTC.

This chain joins TRBV27 and TRBJ2-7, with TRBD1 matching 8 bases. The CDR3 has 16 residues. The ends lost 5 bases at V and 1 base at J; junction bases unmatched: 10. Germline CDR1 is MNHEY and CDR2 is SMNVEV (reference sequence). This CDR3 reads CASSPTGTGLSYEQYF. CDR3 nucleotide sequence: TGTGCCAGCAGTCCCACCGGGACAGGTCTGTCCTACGAGCAGTACTTC.

This clone has a handful of counts. The chain has TRBV14 and TRBJ1-1, with D hard to call. V was pared by 0 bases and J by 0 bases, with 5 bases between. The CDR3 runs to 14 residues. Germline CDR1 is SGHDN and CDR2 is FVKESK. CDR3 DNA: TGTGCCAGCAGCCAAGATAACTTGAACACTGAAGCTTTCTTT. As protein: CASSQDNLNTEAFF.

The chain links TRBV6-2 or TRBV6-3 to TRBJ2-1; D is ambiguous. V shed 5 bases and J shed 7 bases, with 18 bases lying between them. The germline gives CDR1 MNHEY, CDR2 SVGEGT. The CDR3 is made up of 15 amino acids. The CDR3 reads CASSPSELTLNEQFF. The CDR3 DNA follows: TGTGCCAGCAGTCCCTCGGAGCTAACTTTGAATGAGCAGTTCTTC.

The rearrangement links TRBV7-2 to TRBJ1-2; 10 bases agree with TRBD1. This CDR3 spans 14 amino acids. J gave up 5 bases and V 3 bases, and 3 bases lay outside the gene matches. CDR1 and CDR2 from the germline V gene are SGHTA and FQGNSA. The DNA for the CDR3 is TGTGCCAGCAGCTTGGGACAGGGGAAGTATGGCTACACCTTC. Amino acid sequence: CASSLGQGKYGYTF.

In the case of this clone: In the same sample, other DNA sequences code for this CDR3. The chain couples TRBV3-1 (or the pseudogene TRBV3-2) to TRBJ1-2; D remains unclear. Trimming pared 1 base from V and 8 bases from J, leaving 5 bases between. The V gene's germline CDR1 is LGHDT and CDR2 YNNKEL (reference sequence). The CDR3 is 11 amino acids. The CDR3 loop is CASSQGGGYTF. CDR3 DNA sequence: TGTGCCAGCAGCCAAGGAGGCGGCTACACCTTC.

The CDR3 region is CASSSTYSYEQYF. CDR3 bases: TGTGCCAGCAGCTCCACATACTCCTACGAGCAGTACTTC. The rearrangement links TRBV5-4 to TRBJ2-7; D gene unclear. V lost 3 bases and J 0 bases, leaving 7 bases between the germline ends. Per germline, CDR1 SGHNT and CDR2 YYREEE (reference sequence). The CDR3 is 13 amino acids.

The chain couples TRBV6-1 to TRBJ2-4; D is tentatively TRBD1 or TRBD2 (5 bases each). The CDR3 runs to 13 residues. Germline V CDR1 and CDR2: MNHNS, SASEGT. V shed 3 bases and J shed 8 bases, with 11 bases lying between them. CDR3 DNA sequence: TGTGCCAGCAGTGAGGCCCGAGGGGACATTCAGTACTTC. This sequence encodes CASSEARGDIQYF.

This chain links TRBV27 with TRBJ1-3; weak D call: TRBD1 (6 bases). CDR3 size: 14 residues. V shed 8 bases and J shed 0 bases, with 11 bases lying between them. The germline gives CDR1 MNHEY, CDR2 SMNVEV (reference sequence). This CDR3 reads CASGQGISGNTIYF. Written as DNA, the CDR3 is TGTGCCAGCGGCCAGGGGATCTCTGGAAACACCATATATTTT.

V and J are TRBV28 and TRBJ2-7; 7 positions match TRBD1. CDR1 is MDHEN, CDR2 SYDVKM, per germline. V trimming: 6 bases; J trimming: 4 bases; junction bases outside the gene matches: 9. The CDR3 is made up of 14 amino acids. This CDR3 reads CASRPPTGTYEQYF. The DNA for the CDR3 is TGTGCCAGCAGACCCCCGACAGGGACGTACGAGCAGTACTTC.

This rearrangement joins TRBV24-1 to TRBJ2-1, with 8 bases that match TRBD2. This CDR3 has 15 amino acids. The J segment lost 8 bases and the V segment lost 12 bases, leaving 17 bases of the junction unmatched. Germline-derived CDR1 and CDR2 are KGHDR and SFDVKD. The CDR3 DNA reads TGTGCCTCCATTCAACTAGGGACTAGTCCCCATGAGCAGTTCTTC. Translation: CASIQLGTSPHEQFF.

V gene TRBV6-1 combines with J gene TRBJ2-7; tentative D call: TRBD2 (6 bases). The CDR3 covers 16 residues. Trimming cost V 2 bases and J 0 bases, with 14 bases left between them. Germline-derived CDR1 and CDR2 are MNHNS and SASEGT. CDR3 sequence reads: CASSEYGTLSSYEQYF. In nucleotides, the CDR3 is TGTGCCAGCAGTGAATATGGGACTCTGAGCTCCTACGAGCAGTACTTC.

The rearrangement uses TRBV24-1 and TRBJ2-1, with TRBD1 matching over 8 bases. V shed 10 bases, J shed 7 bases, and the junction held 11 bases outside the gene matches. The germline CDR1 and CDR2 sequences are KGHDR and SFDVKD. This CDR3 comprises 14 residues. DNA for the CDR3: TGTGCCACGGGATCTAGGACAGGGACAAATGAGCAGTTCTTC. This sequence encodes CATGSRTGTNEQFF.

V gene TRBV5-1 combines with J gene TRBJ2-1; D gene uncertain. Germline V gene lookup returns CDR1 SGHRS and CDR2 YFSETQ. The CDR3 length is 15 residues. V was trimmed by 0 bases and J by 0 bases, leaving 7 bases between them. CDR3 sequence (DNA): TGCGCCAGCAGCTTGGGACAAAGCTCCTACAATGAGCAGTTCTTC. This gives the protein CASSLGQSSYNEQFF.

The rearrangement links TRBV7-9 to TRBJ2-7; the match to TRBD2 covers 7 bases. CDR3 length: 14 residues. Germline V gives CDR1 SEHNR, CDR2 FQNEAQ (reference sequence). The junction had 6 bases not matched to a gene; V was cut back by 5 bases and J by 2 bases. The CDR3 coding sequence is TGTGCCAGCAGCCCCGGGACTATCACCTACGAGCAGTACTTC. It is translated as CASSPGTITYEQYF.